These T cell receptor beta chains were read from a single sample in a study of cytomegalovirus exposure and HLA in healthy donors. Profiling relied on immunoSEQ multiplex PCR, and the TCRdb table lists in-frame clones only, not all of them. The sample contains some 130,000 clones, 63% of which appear only once. Sequenced input: PBMCs. These receptors all come from a man in his forties in good health and CMV-seropositive. CDR3s include the opening cysteine and the closing phenylalanine or tryptophan. A D gene is named only where the DNA matches it firmly. Clone sizes are given selectively: once, few, many, or a class where the clone is expanded.

v_call,j_call,clone_size,d_call,cdr3_aa,cdr3_nt
TRBV10-3,TRBJ2-1,NA,NA,CAISDLETTEQFF,TGTGCCATCAGTGACCTTGAAACTACTGAGCAGTTCTTC
TRBV30,TRBJ2-7,NA,TRBD2,CAWSEGLANEQYF,TGTGCCTGGAGTGAAGGACTAGCTAACGAGCAGTACTTC
TRBV7-9,TRBJ2-5,NA,TRBD1,CASSLGQGMETQYF,TGTGCCAGCAGCCTCGGACAGGGTATGGAGACCCAGTACTTC
TRBV5-4,TRBJ2-4,NA,NA,CASSSGILAKNIQYF,TGTGCCAGCAGCTCGGGAATTCTAGCCAAAAACATTCAGTACTTC
TRBV29-1,TRBJ1-1,NA,TRBD1,CSVDSSTGGTEAFF,TGCAGCGTTGACTCTTCGACAGGGGGCACTGAAGCTTTCTTT
TRBV6-1,TRBJ2-1,NA,TRBD2,CASSDGTSGDNEQFF,TGTGCCAGCAGTGACGGGACTAGCGGGGACAATGAGCAGTTCTTC
TRBV28,TRBJ2-7,NA,NA,CASSLPGAWSYEQYF,TGTGCCAGCAGTTTACCAGGGGCTTGGTCCTACGAGCAGTACTTC
TRBV5-1,TRBJ2-2,few,TRBD2,CASSLNEGGSGELFF,TGCGCCAGCAGCTTAAACGAGGGAGGGTCCGGGGAGCTGTTTTTT
TRBV2,TRBJ1-3,few,NA,CASAGEQSSSGNTIYF,TGTGCCAGCGCAGGGGAACAGTCATCCTCTGGAAACACCATATATTTT
TRBV2,TRBJ2-5,NA,NA,CASSEALAQETQYF,TGTGCCAGCAGTGAAGCACTAGCCCAAGAGACCCAGTACTTC
TRBV5-1,TRBJ2-5,NA,NA,CASSTAGQRKETQYF,TGCGCCAGCAGCACCGCGGGACAGCGGAAAGAGACCCAGTACTTC
TRBV6-5,TRBJ1-3,few,TRBD1,CASRTTGAGNTIYF,TGTGCCAGCAGGACTACAGGGGCTGGAAACACCATATATTTT
TRBV15,TRBJ2-7,NA,TRBD2,CATSRVSGGPSSYEQYF,TGTGCCACCAGCAGAGTAAGCGGGGGGCCTAGCTCCTACGAGCAGTACTTC
TRBV5-1,TRBJ1-5,NA,NA,CASSLDGGLSHNQLQHF,TGCGCCAGCAGCTTGGATGGCGGACTCTCGCACAATCAGCTCCAGCATTTT
TRBV6-5,TRBJ2-1,few,TRBD2,CASSRASGRAEQFF,TGTGCCAGCAGTCGGGCTAGCGGGAGGGCCGAGCAGTTCTTC
TRBV7-3,TRBJ2-5,NA,NA,CASSQGRWETQYF,TGTGCCAGCAGCCAGGGGCGGTGGGAGACCCAGTACTTC
TRBV5-6,TRBJ1-5,NA,NA,CASSLQGLGWWQPQHF,TGTGCCAGCAGCTTGCAGGGCTTGGGGTGGTGGCAGCCCCAGCATTTT
TRBV28,TRBJ2-7,few,TRBD1,CASSPRQGASYEQYF,TGTGCCAGCAGTCCTCGACAGGGCGCCTCCTACGAGCAGTACTTC
TRBV6-5,TRBJ1-2,few,NA,CASMHSYGYTF,TGTGCCAGCATGCACAGCTATGGCTACACCTTC
TRBV6-6,TRBJ1-6,NA,NA,CASSYGERLLNSPLHF,TGTGCCAGCAGTTACGGGGAGAGACTACTTAATTCACCCCTCCACTTT
TRBV7-9,TRBJ1-1,NA,NA,CASSAHEANTEAFF,TGTGCCAGCAGCGCACACGAGGCGAACACTGAAGCTTTCTTT
TRBV5-1,TRBJ1-5,few,TRBD1,CASSTEGAQDQPQHF,TGCGCCAGCTCCACGGAGGGGGCGCAGGATCAGCCCCAGCATTTT
TRBV2,TRBJ2-7,NA,NA,CASSGTAGVHEQYF,TGTGCCAGCAGTGGCACGGCAGGGGTCCACGAGCAGTACTTC
TRBV6-5,TRBJ1-5,NA,TRBD1,CASSLTGVRNQPQHF,TGTGCCAGCAGCCTGACAGGGGTTCGAAATCAGCCCCAGCATTTT
TRBV6-5,TRBJ1-3,NA,NA,CASSVENYSGNTIYF,TGTGCCAGCAGTGTTGAAAACTACTCTGGAAACACCATATATTTT
TRBV19,TRBJ2-2,NA,TRBD2,CASTISGGALTGELFF,TGTGCCAGTACCATAAGCGGGGGGGCGTTAACCGGGGAGCTGTTTTTT
TRBV5-6,TRBJ1-5,few,NA,CASSSYSNQPQHF,TGTGCCAGCAGCTCTTATAGCAATCAGCCCCAGCATTTT
TRBV7-2,TRBJ2-7,few,TRBD1,CASSLNYRGEQYF,TGTGCCAGCAGCTTAAACTACAGGGGCGAGCAGTACTTC
TRBV7-2,TRBJ2-7,NA,TRBD2,CASRRGGSSYEQYF,TGTGCCAGCAGACGGGGGGGCAGCTCCTACGAGCAGTACTTC